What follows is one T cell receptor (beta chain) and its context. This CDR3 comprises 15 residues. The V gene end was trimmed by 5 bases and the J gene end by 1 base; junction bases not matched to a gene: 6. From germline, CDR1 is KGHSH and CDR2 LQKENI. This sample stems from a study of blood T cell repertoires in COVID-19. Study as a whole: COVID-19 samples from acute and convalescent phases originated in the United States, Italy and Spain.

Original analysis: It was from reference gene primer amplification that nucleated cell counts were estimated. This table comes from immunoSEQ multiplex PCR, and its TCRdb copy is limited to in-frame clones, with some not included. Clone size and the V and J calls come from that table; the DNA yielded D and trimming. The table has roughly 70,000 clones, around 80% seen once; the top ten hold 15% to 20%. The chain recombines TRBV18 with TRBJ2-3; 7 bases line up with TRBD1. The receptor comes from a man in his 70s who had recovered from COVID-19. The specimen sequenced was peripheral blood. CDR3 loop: CASSYDTGGTDTQYF. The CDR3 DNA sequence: TGTGCCAGCTCATACGACACAGGGGGCACAGATACGCAGTATTTT.